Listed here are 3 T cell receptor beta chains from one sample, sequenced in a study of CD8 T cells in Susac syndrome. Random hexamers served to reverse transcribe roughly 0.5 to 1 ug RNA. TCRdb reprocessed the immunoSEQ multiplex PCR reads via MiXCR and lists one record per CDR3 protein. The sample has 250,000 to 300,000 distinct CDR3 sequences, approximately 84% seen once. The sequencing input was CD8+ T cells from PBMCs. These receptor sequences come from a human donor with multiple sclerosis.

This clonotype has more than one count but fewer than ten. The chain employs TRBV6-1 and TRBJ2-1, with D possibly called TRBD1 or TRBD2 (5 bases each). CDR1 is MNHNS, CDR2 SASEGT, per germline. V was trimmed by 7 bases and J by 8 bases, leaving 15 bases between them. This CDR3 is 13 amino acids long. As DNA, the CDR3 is TGTGCCAGCAAGGGGTGGGAGAGGGATGAGCAGTTCTTC. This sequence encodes CASKGWERDEQFF.

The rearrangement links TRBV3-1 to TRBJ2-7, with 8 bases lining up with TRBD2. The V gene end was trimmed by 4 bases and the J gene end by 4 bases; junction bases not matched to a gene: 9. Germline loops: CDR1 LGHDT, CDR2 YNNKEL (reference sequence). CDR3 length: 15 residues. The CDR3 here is CASSPAGLVRYEQYF. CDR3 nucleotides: TGTGCCAGCAGCCCAGCGGGACTAGTCAGGTACGAGCAGTACTTC.

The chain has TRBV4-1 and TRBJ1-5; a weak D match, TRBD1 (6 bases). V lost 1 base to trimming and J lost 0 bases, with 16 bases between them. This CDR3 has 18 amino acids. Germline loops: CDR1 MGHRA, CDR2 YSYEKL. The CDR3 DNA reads TGCGCCAGCAGCCAAGTTAGAGCAGGGGACTATAGCAATCAGCCCCAGCATTTT. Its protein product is CASSQVRAGDYSNQPQHF.